These 30 T cell receptor beta chains were sequenced from one sample in a study of blood T cell repertoires in COVID-19. The repertoire was sequenced with immunoSEQ multiplex PCR; TCRdb's copy has only in-frame clones and lacks some. The table includes 100,000 to 130,000 clones, about 87% detected once. The sample comprised peripheral blood. These TCRs come from a man aged 50 or older with active or convalescent COVID-19.

This clone was recorded a few times. The chain carries TRBV4-2 and TRBJ2-1; weak D call: TRBD1 (6 bases). CDR3 length: 16 residues. Per germline, CDR1 LGHNA and CDR2 YNFKEQ. The V gene lost 4 bases and the J gene lost 8 bases, with 21 bases spanning the gap. The CDR3 sequence: CASSLTLDSAYYEQFF. In DNA, the CDR3 is TGTGCCAGCAGCCTTACCTTGGACAGCGCATACTATGAGCAGTTCTTC.

The chain employs TRBV10-1 and TRBJ2-7; 9 bases fit TRBD2. The CDR3 extends over 16 amino acids. CDR1 and CDR2 (germline): WNHNN, SYGVQD (reference sequence). The trim removed 3 bases at V and 2 bases at J, leaving 8 bases unmatched. The CDR3 spells CASSEGRLAGTYEQYF. In nucleotides, the CDR3 is TGCGCCAGCAGTGAAGGTAGGCTAGCGGGGACCTACGAGCAGTACTTC.

The J gene is TRBJ1-1, the V gene TRBV5-1; no reliable D call. CDR1 and CDR2 (germline): SGHRS, YFSETQ. Between the trimmed V and J ends, which lost 1 base and 1 base, there was a span of 8 bases. The CDR3 has 14 residues. The CDR3 loop reads CASSLTPGNTEAFF. DNA of the CDR3: TGCGCCAGCAGCTTGACACCGGGGAACACTGAAGCTTTCTTT.

The rearrangement links TRBV4-3 to TRBJ1-2; a possible D gene is TRBD1 (6 bases). V was pared by 3 bases and J by 4 bases, with 18 bases between. CDR1 and CDR2 from the germline V gene are LGHNA and YSLEER. The CDR3 totals 16 residues. DNA for the CDR3: TGCGCCAGCAGCCACGATTCAGGGGCCCCTTCCTATGGCTACACCTTC. It yields the protein CASSHDSGAPSYGYTF.

V and J are TRBV5-1 and TRBJ2-1; 14 positions agree with TRBD2. The CDR3 is 17 amino acids. Germline-derived CDR1 and CDR2 are SGHRS and YFSETQ. V gave up 3 bases and J gave up 1 base; unmatched junction bases: 3. CDR3 sequence reads: CASSSGLAGVSYNEQFF. Here the CDR3 DNA reads TGCGCCAGCAGCTCGGGACTAGCGGGAGTGTCCTACAATGAGCAGTTCTTC.

The genes are TRBV15 and TRBJ1-4; D is undetermined. V lost 0 bases and J 7 bases, leaving 6 bases between the germline ends. Germline CDR1 reads LNHNV; CDR2 reads YYDKDF (reference sequence). This CDR3 has 13 residues. The CDR3 nucleotides are TGTGCCACCAGCAGAGATCGAGGTGAAAAACTGTTTTTT. Translation: CATSRDRGEKLFF. The complete variable domain, with remaining parts taken from reference TRBV15 and TRBJ1-4, reads DAMVIQNPRYQVTQFGKPVTLSCSQTLNHNVMYWYQQKSSQAPKLLFHYYDKDFNNEADTPDNFQSRRPNTSFCFLDIRSPGLGDTAMYLCATSRDRGEKLFFGSGTQLSVL.

This chain links TRBV28 with TRBJ2-3; the D gene is possibly TRBD1 (5 bases). Germline CDR1 is MDHEN and CDR2 is SYDVKM. V dropped 5 bases and J dropped 2 bases, with 17 bases sitting between them. The CDR3 extends over 16 amino acids. The DNA of the CDR3 is TGTGCCAGCAGTCCCGACAGAGACATGTTCACAGATACGCAGTATTTT. Its protein product is CASSPDRDMFTDTQYF.

V usage is TRBV2 and J usage is TRBJ1-3, with 10 bases fitting TRBD1. The CDR3 runs 15 residues. Trimming took 7 bases from V and 6 from J; bases not matched to a gene: 9. CDR1 is SNHLY, CDR2 FYNNEI, per germline. The CDR3, as DNA: TGTGCCAGCACTCCTAGACAGGGGGCCGAAAACACCATATATTTT. This encodes CASTPRQGAENTIYF.

The CDR3 here is CASSRGLAGPREVAKNIQYF. The CDR3 nucleotides are TGCGCCAGCAGCCGGGGACTAGCGGGGCCTAGGGAGGTAGCCAAAAACATTCAGTACTTC. The chain couples TRBV4-3 to TRBJ2-4, with 13 bases identical to TRBD2. V lost 4 bases, J lost 0 bases, and 12 bases stayed unmatched. This CDR3 comprises 20 residues. Germline CDR1 LGHNA, CDR2 YSLEER.

The chain recombines TRBV5-1 with TRBJ1-1, with D tentatively TRBD1 (5 bases). Per the germline V gene, CDR1 is SGHRS and CDR2 is YFSETQ. V shed 2 bases and J shed 1 base, with 9 bases lying between them. This CDR3 has 14 residues. CDR3 residues: CASSLTGGNTEAFF. Here the CDR3 DNA reads TGCGCCAGCAGCTTAACCGGGGGGAACACTGAAGCTTTCTTT.

The V call is TRBV14, the J call TRBJ2-5; TRBD2 matches 13 bases. This CDR3 region has 17 residues. V trimming: 4 bases; J trimming: 2 bases; junction bases outside the gene matches: 7. CDR1 and CDR2 from the germline V gene are SGHDN and FVKESK. The CDR3 nucleotides read TGTGCCAGCAGCCGAGTCTTGGGACTAGCGGGACAAGAGACCCAGTACTTC. This gives the protein CASSRVLGLAGQETQYF.

The chain recombines TRBV19 with TRBJ2-1, with 9 bases aligning to TRBD2. Per germline, CDR1 LNHDA and CDR2 SQIVND (reference sequence). The CDR3 has 15 amino acids. Trimming cost V 7 bases and J 3 bases; bases outside gene matches: 7. The CDR3 loop reads CASKIAGEVYNEQFF. In DNA form, the CDR3 reads TGTGCCAGTAAAATAGCGGGAGAGGTCTACAATGAGCAGTTCTTC.

The chain combines TRBV7-9 with TRBJ1-1, with a tentative D call TRBD1 (6 bases). In germline, CDR1 is SEHNR, CDR2 FQNEAQ (reference sequence). Trimming took 4 bases from V and 4 from J, leaving 16 bases between them. The CDR3 runs to 15 residues. CDR3 DNA sequence: TGTGCCAGCAGCTCTCAACAGGGTTGGGGCACTGAAGCTTTCTTT. This translates into CASSSQQGWGTEAFF.

The count of this clone is one. The J gene is TRBJ1-1, the V gene TRBV7-9; 8 bases map to TRBD1. The V gene end was trimmed by 4 bases and the J gene end by 10 bases; junction bases not matched to a gene: 17. This CDR3 is built from 16 residues. Germline loops: CDR1 SEHNR, CDR2 FQNEAQ (reference sequence). CDR3 in amino acids: CASSSYAYTTDRVAFF. The CDR3 DNA is TGTGCCAGCAGCTCTTATGCTTACACCACGGACAGGGTAGCTTTCTTT.

V usage is TRBV6-6 and J usage is TRBJ2-7; 7 bases line up with TRBD1. This CDR3 is 13 amino acids long. Germline CDR1 reads MNHNY; CDR2 reads SVGAGI (reference sequence). After removal of 6 bases from V and 6 bases from J, the junction contained 8 bases not matched to a gene. CDR3 sequence reads: CASRRTGGGEQYF. In DNA, the CDR3 is TGTGCCAGCAGACGGACAGGAGGAGGCGAGCAGTACTTC.

The V and J genes are TRBV6-6 and TRBJ2-2, with a tentative D call TRBD1 (5 bases). The CDR3 spans 14 residues. Germline CDR1 reads MNHNY; CDR2 reads SVGAGI (reference sequence). Trimming left V 7 bases short and J 3 bases short, with 12 bases between. CDR3 sequence reads: CASKPGLDTGELFF. CDR3 nucleotides: TGTGCCAGCAAACCAGGGTTGGACACCGGGGAGCTGTTTTTT.

The gene calls are TRBV12-5 and TRBJ2-7, with TRBD1 identical over 8 bases. Germline V gene lookup returns CDR1 LGHNT and CDR2 FRNRAP. The CDR3 covers 14 residues. V lost 1 base, J lost 3 bases, and 2 bases stayed unmatched. In nucleotides, the CDR3 is TGTGCTAGTGGTTTGGGGACAGGGATCTACGAGCAGTACTTC. Residues: CASGLGTGIYEQYF.

This chain joins TRBV29-1 and TRBJ1-1, with D perhaps TRBD1 (5 bases). The CDR3 has 12 amino acids. The germline gives CDR1 SQVTM, CDR2 ANQGSEA. V lost 6 bases and J lost 0, with 8 bases in between. CDR3 protein: CSVGPMNTEAFF. Written as DNA, the CDR3 is TGCAGCGTGGGGCCGATGAACACTGAAGCTTTCTTT. The entire variable domain, with the rest obtained from reference TRBV29-1 and TRBJ1-1, is as follows: SAVISQKPSRDICQRGTSLTIQCQVDSQVTMMFWYRQQPGQSLTLIATANQGSEATYESGFVIDKFPISRPNLTFSTLTVSNMSPEDSSIYLCSVGPMNTEAFFGQGTRLTVV.

This clone was picked up a small number of times. This chain joins TRBV7-2 and TRBJ2-2; 8 nucleotides agree with TRBD1. The V segment lost 5 bases and the J segment 3 bases; nucleotides outside the gene matches: 11. This CDR3 has 17 residues. Germline CDR1 is SGHTA and CDR2 is FQGNSA. This CDR3 is CASSIIGTGPDTGELFF. The CDR3 bases are TGTGCCAGCAGCATTATAGGGACAGGCCCGGACACCGGGGAGCTGTTTTTT.

V is TRBV9 and J is TRBJ1-6; TRBD1 is a possible D gene (5 bases). Germline assignment: CDR1 SGDLS and CDR2 YYNGEE. CDR3 size: 13 residues. Trimming took off 4 bases at V and 10 bases at J, with 12 bases between the two ends. This CDR3 reads CASSPPGLSPLHF. The CDR3 DNA follows: TGTGCCAGCAGCCCTCCAGGGCTCTCACCCCTCCACTTT.

This clone was seen a single time. CDR3 nucleotides: TGTGCCAGCAGCCCGGGACAGGGTGGATCACCCCTCCACTTT. It translates to CASSPGQGGSPLHF. V usage is TRBV7-9 and J usage is TRBJ1-6; 9 bases agree with TRBD1. V gave up 5 bases and J gave up 10 bases; unmatched junction bases: 6. This CDR3 region has 14 residues. The germline V gene encodes CDR1 SEHNR and CDR2 FQNEAQ (reference sequence).

The V call is TRBV10-3, the J call TRBJ2-1; 11 nucleotides match TRBD2. V lost 6 bases, J lost 0 bases, and 4 bases stayed unmatched. Germline V gene lookup returns CDR1 ENHRY and CDR2 SYGVKD. There are 16 residues in the CDR3. The CDR3 nucleotides are TGTGCCATCAGGACTAGCGGGGCGAGCTCCTACAATGAGCAGTTCTTC. It encodes CAIRTSGASSYNEQFF.

This clone appeared a single time. The chain has TRBV27 and TRBJ2-7, with 8 nucleotides matching TRBD2. The CDR3 runs to 15 residues. In germline, CDR1 is MNHEY, CDR2 SMNVEV (reference sequence). Trimming removed 0 bases from V and 4 bases from J; junction bases left unmatched: 5. In nucleotides, the CDR3 is TGTGCCAGCAGTTTATCGAGTAGCGGGGAATACGAGCAGTACTTC. Translating gives CASSLSSSGEYEQYF.

The genes are TRBV30 and TRBJ1-6; weak D call: TRBD1 (6 bases). Germline V CDR1 and CDR2: GTSNPN, SVGIG (reference sequence). This CDR3 is built from 13 residues. Trimming removed 3 bases at V and 7 bases at J, with 10 bases between. Here the CDR3 DNA reads TGTGCCTGGAGGGACAGTAAAAATTCACCCCTCCACTTT. Encoded protein: CAWRDSKNSPLHF.

The rearrangement links TRBV28 to TRBJ1-6, with unresolved D. The CDR3 is made up of 14 amino acids. V was trimmed by 3 bases and J by 9 bases, leaving 12 bases between them. Germline loops: CDR1 MDHEN, CDR2 SYDVKM. CDR3 in amino acids: CASSLRREGSPLHF. The DNA for the CDR3 is TGTGCCAGCAGTTTGAGGCGCGAGGGTTCACCCCTCCACTTT.

This chain uses TRBV30 with TRBJ2-1; 15 nucleotides line up with TRBD2. Germline CDR1 reads GTSNPN; CDR2 reads SVGIG (reference sequence). J lost 12 bases, V lost 0 bases, and 3 bases had no gene match. This CDR3 is 14 amino acids long. The CDR3: CAWSVGLAGGPQFF. As DNA, the CDR3 is TGTGCCTGGAGTGTCGGACTAGCGGGAGGGCCGCAGTTCTTC.

In this sample, this clone turned up once. The V and J genes are TRBV3-1 (or the pseudogene TRBV3-2) and TRBJ2-3; TRBD2 agrees at 9 bases. Germline V CDR1 and CDR2: LGHDT, YNNKEL (reference sequence). CDR3 length: 15 residues. V was clipped by 6 bases and J by 3 bases; unmatched bases: 7. The CDR3 spells CASRTSGSGTDTQYF. As DNA, the CDR3 is TGTGCCAGCAGAACTAGCGGGTCCGGAACAGATACGCAGTATTTT.

V and J are TRBV5-1 and TRBJ2-1; 13 positions match TRBD2. The V segment lost 4 bases and the J segment 0 bases; nucleotides outside the gene matches: 1. There are 16 residues in the CDR3. Germline CDR1 is SGHRS and CDR2 is YFSETQ. This CDR3 is CASSGTSGISYNEQFF. The CDR3 DNA sequence: TGCGCCAGCAGCGGGACTAGCGGGATCTCCTACAATGAGCAGTTCTTC. The whole variable domain, remainder taken from reference TRBV5-1 and TRBJ2-1, is KAGVTQTPRYLIKTRGQQVTLSCSPISGHRSVSWYQQTPGQGLQFLFEYFSETQRNKGNFPGRFSGRQFSNSRSEMNVSTLELGDSALYLCASSGTSGISYNEQFFGPGTRLTVL.

Here the CDR3 reads CASIPSGGYNEQFF. CDR3 sequence (DNA): TGTGCCAGCATACCTAGCGGAGGCTACAATGAGCAGTTCTTC. V and J are TRBV2 and TRBJ2-1, with 7 bases that match TRBD2. The CDR3 consists of 14 residues. Germline CDR1 reads SNHLY; CDR2 reads FYNNEI. The junction had 6 bases not matched to a gene; V was cut back by 7 bases and J by 3 bases.

The count of this clone is one. V is TRBV9 and J is TRBJ1-3; D not resolved. This CDR3 is built from 16 residues. Between the trimmed V and J ends, which lost 0 bases and 0 bases, there was a span of 10 bases. CDR1 and CDR2 from the germline V gene are SGDLS and YYNGEE. CDR3 sequence: CASSVDPTNSGNTIYF. CDR3 DNA: TGTGCCAGCAGCGTAGACCCGACAAACTCTGGAAACACCATATATTTT.